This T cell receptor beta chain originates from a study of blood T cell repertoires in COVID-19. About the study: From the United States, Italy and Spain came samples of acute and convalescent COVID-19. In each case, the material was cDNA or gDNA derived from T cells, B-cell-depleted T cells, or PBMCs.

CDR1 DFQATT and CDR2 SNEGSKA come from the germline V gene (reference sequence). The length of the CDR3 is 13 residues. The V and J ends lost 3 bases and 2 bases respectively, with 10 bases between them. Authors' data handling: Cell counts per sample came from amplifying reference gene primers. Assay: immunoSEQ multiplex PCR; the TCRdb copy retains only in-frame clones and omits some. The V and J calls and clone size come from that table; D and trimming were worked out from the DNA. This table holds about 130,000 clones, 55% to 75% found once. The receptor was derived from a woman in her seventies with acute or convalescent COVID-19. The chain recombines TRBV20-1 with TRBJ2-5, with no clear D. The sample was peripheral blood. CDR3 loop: CSASSRLQETQYF. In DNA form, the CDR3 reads TGCAGTGCTAGTAGCAGGCTGCAAGAGACCCAGTACTTC.